This T cell receptor (beta chain) was recorded in a study of blood T cell repertoires in COVID-19. Study overall: Acute and convalescent COVID-19 samples came from the United States, Italy and Spain. PBMCs, B-cell-depleted T cells, or T cells provided the cDNA or gDNA that made up the material.

Authors' processing steps: How many nucleated cells were present was estimated from reference gene primer amplification. Data came from immunoSEQ multiplex PCR; TCRdb stores just in-frame clones and leaves some out. That table furnishes V, J and clone size, whereas the DNA furnished D and trimming. The sample lists more than 100,000 clones; approximately 90% were seen once. The sample was peripheral blood. This TCR came from a man aged 50-59 years with active or convalescent COVID-19.

CDR3 coding DNA: TGTGCCAGCAGCTTTAGCATTCGGGAGACCCAGTACTTC. Residues: CASSFSIRETQYF. The chain has TRBV7-8 and TRBJ2-5; D call uncertain. V was clipped by 3 bases and J by 5 bases, with 10 bases between them. From germline, CDR1 is SGHVS and CDR2 FQNEAQ. The CDR3 contains 13 residues.